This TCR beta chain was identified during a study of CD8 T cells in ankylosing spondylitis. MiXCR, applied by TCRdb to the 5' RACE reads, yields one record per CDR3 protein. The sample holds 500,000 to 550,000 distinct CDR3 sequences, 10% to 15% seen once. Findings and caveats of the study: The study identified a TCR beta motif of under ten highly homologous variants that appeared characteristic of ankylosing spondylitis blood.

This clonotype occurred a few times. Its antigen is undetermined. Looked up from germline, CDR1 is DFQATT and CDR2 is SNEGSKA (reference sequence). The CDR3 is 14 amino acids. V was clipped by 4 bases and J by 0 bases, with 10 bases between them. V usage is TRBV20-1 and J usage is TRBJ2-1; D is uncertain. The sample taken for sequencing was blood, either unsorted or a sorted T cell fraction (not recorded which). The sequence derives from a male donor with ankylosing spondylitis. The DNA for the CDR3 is TGCAGTGCTATCAAAGGGATCTCCTACAATGAGCAGTTCTTC. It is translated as CSAIKGISYNEQFF.